This T cell receptor (beta chain) stems from a study of shared clonotypes between healthy human individuals. The CDR3 spans 13 residues. CDR1 is MGHDK and CDR2 is SYGVNS in the germline V gene. V was pared by 6 bases and J by 8 bases, with 13 bases between. The method was immunoSEQ multiplex PCR; TCRdb's version includes in-frame clones alone and lacks a portion of them. The sample lists roughly 2.5 million clones; approximately 94% were seen once. This clone has a single count. The source is a man younger than 35 in good health. Sequencing input: naive CD4+ T cells sorted from blood. Subset meaning: CD45RA+ positively selected. This chain uses TRBV25-1 with TRBJ1-4; perhaps TRBD1 as D (5 bases). The CDR3 here is CASRAPKGEKLFF. The CDR3 nucleotides are TGTGCCAGCAGGGCACCTAAGGGGGAAAAACTGTTTTTT.